The next 14 T cell receptor beta chains were all read from a single sample in a study of Graves' ophthalmopathy and Graves' hyperthyroidism (dated by TCRdb to 2017 to 2018). The run used an Illumina HiSeq 2000. TCR beta CDR3 regions were amplified from RNA transcripts for repertoire sequencing. The first round was an RT-PCR using HTBI primers with the Qiagen OneStep RT-PCR kit, and this first round was followed by a second-round multiplex PCR, then size selection and purification. The public reads were reanalyzed by TCRdb: fastp trimming at Q25, MiXCR alignment, in-frame beta chains only. Rows matching on CDR3 protein sequence are summarized as one entry with the most common DNA and genes. The sample records over a million distinct CDR3 sequences, 35% to 40% of which are singletons. The ten largest clones capture around 10% of the sample. The sample was peripheral blood or thyroid tissue (not recorded which). The receptor set was obtained from an adult man with Graves' hyperthyroidism.

The rearrangement uses TRBV19 and TRBJ1-4; no definite D call. There are 11 residues in the CDR3. Trimming removed 6 bases at V and 5 bases at J, with 4 bases between. Germline assignment: CDR1 LNHDA and CDR2 SQIVND (reference sequence). The CDR3 nucleotides read TGTGCCAGTAGGCGAAATGAAAAACTGTTTTTT. Amino acid sequence: CASRRNEKLFF. Supplemented by reference TRBV19 and TRBJ1-4, the full variable domain reads DGGITQSPKYLFRKEGQNVTLSCEQNLNHDAMYWYRQDPGQGLRLIYYSQIVNDFQKGDIAEGYSVSREKKESFPLTVTSAQKNPTAFYLCASRRNEKLFFGSGTQLSVL.

This clonotype appeared many times. The J gene is TRBJ2-5, the V gene TRBV7-9, with 7 bases fitting TRBD1. Germline CDR1 reads SEHNR; CDR2 reads FQNEAQ (reference sequence). The CDR3 spans 14 residues. Trimming cost V 6 bases and J 1 base; bases outside gene matches: 5. CDR3 in amino acids: CASSSQGSQETQYF. The CDR3 DNA reads as TGTGCCAGCAGTTCACAGGGGTCCCAAGAGACCCAGTACTTC.

Of note for this clonotype: A much larger clone is a single base away; this may be a read error. The CDR3 does not close with the conserved phenylalanine or tryptophan, likely indicating a read error. V usage is TRBV12-3 or TRBV12-4 and J usage is TRBJ2-7, with 11 positions matching TRBD1. This CDR3 has 14 residues. V trimming: 4 bases; J trimming: 6 bases; junction bases outside the gene matches: 5. CDR3 bases: TGTGCCAGCAGTTCCGGACAGGGGGCGGTCGAGCAGTACCTC. Translating it yields CASSSGQGAVEQYL.

This clonotype was observed many times. One end of the junction is discordant with germline, which a read error may explain. DNA of the CDR3: TGCAGTGCTAGAAGAGGCCTCTTC. Translating it yields CSARRGLF. The chain recombines TRBV20-1 with TRBJ2-7; no clear D gene. This CDR3 is 8 amino acids long. Germline CDR1 reads DFQATT; CDR2 reads SNEGSKA (reference sequence).

A few counts support this clonotype. Being one base from a much bigger clone, this may be a read error. This chain joins TRBV11-2 and TRBJ2-5; possibly TRBD1 for D (6 bases). The CDR3 contains 13 residues. Between the trimmed V and J ends, which lost 2 bases and 3 bases, there was a span of 7 bases. Germline assignment: CDR1 SGHAT and CDR2 FQNNGV. For the CDR3, the DNA is TGTGCCAGCAGCTTACACAGGGAAGAGACCCAGTACTTC. This gives the protein CASSLHREETQYF.

The chain links TRBV7-9 to TRBJ2-5; no reliable D call. The CDR3 runs 13 residues. V lost 5 bases and J 3 bases, leaving 10 bases between the germline ends. The germline gives CDR1 SEHNR, CDR2 FQNEAQ (reference sequence). Here the CDR3 DNA reads TGTGCCAGCAGCCCCGTGGGGAAAGAGACCCAGTACTTC. This encodes CASSPVGKETQYF. The whole variable domain, filled in from reference TRBV7-9 and TRBJ2-5, reads DTGVSQNPRHKITKRGQNVTFRCDPISEHNRLYWYRQTLGQGPEFLTYFQNEAQLEKSRLLSDRFSAERPKGSFSTLEIQRTEQGDSAMYLCASSPVGKETQYFGPGTRLLVL.

The J gene is TRBJ2-7, the V gene TRBV7-6; D remains ambiguous. The closer fit of TRBJ2-5 to the DNA end suggests the J call may be wrong. From germline, CDR1 is SGHVS and CDR2 FNYEAQ. The CDR3 covers 18 residues. The CDR3 DNA follows: TGTGCCAGCAGCTTGGCCTCTACCCGGGCATCCCCCCAAGAGACCCAGTACTTC. Translated: CASSLASTRASPQETQYF.

This clonotype was counted ten times or more. This rearrangement joins TRBV10-3 to TRBJ2-5, with D possibly being TRBD1 or TRBD2 (5 bases each). V was cut by 10 bases and J by 6 bases, with 24 bases left in between. Germline CDR1 reads ENHRY; CDR2 reads SYGVKD. This CDR3 spans 15 amino acids. The CDR3 sequence is CASSHGVGQGQTQYF. The DNA for the CDR3 is TGTGCCAGCAGCCACGGGGTCGGCCAGGGCCAGACCCAGTACTTC.

There are many counts of this clonotype. The chain employs TRBV20-1 and TRBJ1-5, with TRBD1 as a possible D gene (6 bases). The CDR3 is 14 residues long. Between the trimmed V and J ends, which lost 5 bases and 0 bases, there was a span of 11 bases. Germline CDR1 reads DFQATT; CDR2 reads SNEGSKA (reference sequence). The CDR3 coding sequence is TGCAGTGCTCCGCAGGGGAATAGCAATCAGCCCCAGCATTTT. Encoded protein: CSAPQGNSNQPQHF.

The sample holds a few counts of this clonotype. The chain employs TRBV3-1 and TRBJ2-5, with D tentatively TRBD2 (6 bases). Trimming stripped 4 bases from V and 3 bases from J, with 12 bases between. Looked up from germline, CDR1 is LGHDT and CDR2 is YNNKEL (reference sequence). The CDR3 length is 14 residues. The CDR3 sequence is CASSRWDWKETQYF. CDR3 coding DNA: TGTGCCAGCAGCCGTTGGGACTGGAAAGAGACCCAGTACTTC.

Concerning this clonotype itself: Since a much larger clone is just one base distant, this may be a read error. The chain employs TRBV20-1 and TRBJ1-1, with D hard to call. The V end lost 4 bases, the J end lost 1 base, and 10 bases lay between the germline ends. The CDR3 contains 13 residues. Germline CDR1 and CDR2: DFQATT and SNEGSKA (reference sequence). The CDR3 sequence: CSAIDAPNTEAFF. CDR3 bases: TGCAGTGCTATAGATGCCCCGAACACTGAAGCTTTCTTT.

This clonotype came up many times. The V and J genes are TRBV9 and TRBJ1-2, with unresolved D. V was trimmed by 4 bases and J by 4 bases, leaving 26 bases between them. CDR1 and CDR2 (germline): SGDLS, YYNGEE. This CDR3 has 18 residues. The CDR3 loop is CASSRNPHPGGFGYGYTF. The CDR3 nucleotides read TGTGCCAGCAGCCGAAACCCCCATCCTGGCGGATTTGGCTATGGCTACACCTTC.

V is TRBV7-8 and J is TRBJ2-7, with 11 nucleotides matching TRBD2. The tail of the sequence fits TRBJ2-5 better, so the J call may be wrong. This CDR3 comprises 16 residues. In germline, CDR1 is SGHVS, CDR2 FQNEAQ. CDR3 sequence reads: CASPPGGGLAEETQYF. For the CDR3, the DNA is TGTGCCAGCCCGCCGGGGGGGGGACTAGCGGAAGAGACCCAGTACTTC.

This clonotype was counted ten times or more. The V gene is TRBV20-1, the J gene TRBJ1-3; the D is unclear. Trimming stripped 5 bases from V and 0 bases from J, with 5 bases between. In germline, CDR1 is DFQATT, CDR2 SNEGSKA (reference sequence). This CDR3 is 12 amino acids long. Here the CDR3 reads CSALSSGNTIYF. CDR3 DNA: TGCAGTGCTTTAAGCTCTGGAAACACCATATATTTT.